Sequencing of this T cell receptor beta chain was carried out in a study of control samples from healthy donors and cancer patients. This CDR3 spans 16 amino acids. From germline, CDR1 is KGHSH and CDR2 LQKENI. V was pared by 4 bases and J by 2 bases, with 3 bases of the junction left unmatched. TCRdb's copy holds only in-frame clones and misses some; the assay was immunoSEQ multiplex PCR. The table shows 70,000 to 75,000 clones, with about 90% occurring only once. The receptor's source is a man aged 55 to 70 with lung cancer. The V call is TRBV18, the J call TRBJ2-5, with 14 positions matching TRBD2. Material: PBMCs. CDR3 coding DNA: TGTGCCAGCTCACACGGGACTAGCGGGGGTCAAGAGACCCAGTACTTC. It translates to CASSHGTSGGQETQYF.